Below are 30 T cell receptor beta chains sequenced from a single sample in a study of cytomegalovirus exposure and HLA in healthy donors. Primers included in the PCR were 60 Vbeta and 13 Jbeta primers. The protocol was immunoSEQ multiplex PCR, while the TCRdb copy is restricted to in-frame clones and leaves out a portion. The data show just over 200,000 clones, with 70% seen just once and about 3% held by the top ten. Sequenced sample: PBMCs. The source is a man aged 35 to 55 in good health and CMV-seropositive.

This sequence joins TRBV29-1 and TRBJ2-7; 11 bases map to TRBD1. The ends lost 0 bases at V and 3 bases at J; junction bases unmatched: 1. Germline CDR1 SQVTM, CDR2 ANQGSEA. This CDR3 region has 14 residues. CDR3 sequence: CSVEEDRGHYEQYF. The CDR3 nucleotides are TGCAGCGTTGAAGAGGACAGGGGGCACTACGAGCAGTACTTC.

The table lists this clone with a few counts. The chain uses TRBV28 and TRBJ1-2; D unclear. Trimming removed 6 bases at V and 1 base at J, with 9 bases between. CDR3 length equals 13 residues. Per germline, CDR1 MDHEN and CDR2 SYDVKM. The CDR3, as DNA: TGTGCCAGCAGAGGTTGGAGTAACTATGGCTACACCTTC. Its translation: CASRGWSNYGYTF.

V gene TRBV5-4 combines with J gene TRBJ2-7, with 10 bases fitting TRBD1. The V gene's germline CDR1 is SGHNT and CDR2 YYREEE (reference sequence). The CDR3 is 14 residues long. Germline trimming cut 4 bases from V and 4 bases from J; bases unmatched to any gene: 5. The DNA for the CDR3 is TGTGCCAGCAGCACCCGGACAGGGGGATACGAGCAGTACTTC. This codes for CASSTRTGGYEQYF. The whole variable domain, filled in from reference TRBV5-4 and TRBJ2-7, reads ETGVTQSPTHLIKTRGQQVTLRCSSQSGHNTVSWYQQALGQGPQFIFQYYREEENGRGNFPPRFSGLQFPNYSSELNVNALELDDSALYLCASSTRTGGYEQYFGPGTRLTVT.

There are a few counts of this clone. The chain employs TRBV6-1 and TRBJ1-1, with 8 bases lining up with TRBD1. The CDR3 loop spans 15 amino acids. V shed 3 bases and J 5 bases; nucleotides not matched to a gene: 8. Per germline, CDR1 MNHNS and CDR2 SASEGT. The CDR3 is CASSDRTGTGTEAFF. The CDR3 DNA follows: TGTGCCAGCAGTGATCGGACAGGGACTGGGACTGAAGCTTTCTTT.

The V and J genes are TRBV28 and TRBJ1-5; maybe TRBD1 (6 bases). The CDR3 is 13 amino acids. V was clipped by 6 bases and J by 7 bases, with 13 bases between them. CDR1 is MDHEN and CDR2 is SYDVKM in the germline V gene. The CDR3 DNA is TGTGCCAGCAGGTCAGGGGCTAGGCAGCCCCAGCATTTT. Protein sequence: CASRSGARQPQHF.

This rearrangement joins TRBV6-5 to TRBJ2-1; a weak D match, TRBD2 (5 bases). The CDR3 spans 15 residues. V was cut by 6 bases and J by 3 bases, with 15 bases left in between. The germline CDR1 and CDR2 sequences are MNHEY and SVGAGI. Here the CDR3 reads CASSAGGVIYNEQFF. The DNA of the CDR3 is TGTGCCAGCAGCGCCGGAGGCGTGATCTACAATGAGCAGTTCTTC.

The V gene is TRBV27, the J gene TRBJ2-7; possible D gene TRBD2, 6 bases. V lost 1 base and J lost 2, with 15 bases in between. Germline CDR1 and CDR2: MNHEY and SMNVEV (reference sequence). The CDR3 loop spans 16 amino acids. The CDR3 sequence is CASSLLVEGTPYEQYF. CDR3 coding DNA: TGTGCCAGCAGTTTATTGGTGGAGGGGACCCCCTACGAGCAGTACTTC.

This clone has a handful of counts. In DNA, the CDR3 is TGTGCCAGCAGGGGGGACAGGCACTATGGCTACACCTTC. Its protein is CASRGDRHYGYTF. The chain couples TRBV28 to TRBJ1-2, with 8 bases matching TRBD1. V lost 6 bases and J lost 3; bases outside the gene matches: 3. The V gene's germline CDR1 is MDHEN and CDR2 SYDVKM. The CDR3 sequence is 13 residues long.

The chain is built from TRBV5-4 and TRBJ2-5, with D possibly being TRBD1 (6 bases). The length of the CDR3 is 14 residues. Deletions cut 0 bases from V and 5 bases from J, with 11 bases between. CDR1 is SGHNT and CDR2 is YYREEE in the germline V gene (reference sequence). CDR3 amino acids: CASSLVGRGETQYF. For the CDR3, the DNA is TGTGCCAGCAGCTTGGTCGGCAGGGGTGAGACCCAGTACTTC.

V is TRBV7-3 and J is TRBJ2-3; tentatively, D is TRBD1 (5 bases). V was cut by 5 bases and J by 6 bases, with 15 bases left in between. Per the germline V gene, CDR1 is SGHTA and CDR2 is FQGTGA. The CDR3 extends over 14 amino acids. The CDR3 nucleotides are TGTGCCAGCAGCCTAGGACATGCCTCCGATACGCAGTATTTT. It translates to CASSLGHASDTQYF.

The CDR3 is CASSLTPSGTEAFF. CDR3 DNA sequence: TGCGCCAGCAGCCTTACTCCCTCAGGGACTGAAGCTTTCTTT. The chain is built from TRBV5-1 and TRBJ1-1; TRBD1 is a possible D gene (5 bases). Germline V gene lookup returns CDR1 SGHRS and CDR2 YFSETQ. CDR3 length equals 14 residues. V gave up 4 bases and J gave up 5 bases, with 15 bases separating them.

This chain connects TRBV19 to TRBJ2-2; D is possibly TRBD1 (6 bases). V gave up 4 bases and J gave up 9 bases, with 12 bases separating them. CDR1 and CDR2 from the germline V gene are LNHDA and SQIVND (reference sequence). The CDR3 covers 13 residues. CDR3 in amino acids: CASSTGVGRELFF. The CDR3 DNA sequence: TGTGCCAGTAGTACAGGGGTTGGCCGGGAGCTGTTTTTT.

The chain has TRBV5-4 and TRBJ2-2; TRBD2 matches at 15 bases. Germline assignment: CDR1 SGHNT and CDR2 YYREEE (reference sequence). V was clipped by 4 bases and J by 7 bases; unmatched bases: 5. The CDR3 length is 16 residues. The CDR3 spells CASSGLAGGRNGELFF. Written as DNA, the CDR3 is TGTGCCAGCAGCGGACTAGCGGGGGGGCGGAACGGGGAGCTGTTTTTT.

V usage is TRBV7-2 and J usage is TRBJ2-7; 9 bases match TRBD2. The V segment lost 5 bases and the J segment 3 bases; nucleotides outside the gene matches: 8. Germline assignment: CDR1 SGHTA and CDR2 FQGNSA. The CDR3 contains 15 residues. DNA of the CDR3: TGTGCCAGCAGCATATCGAGCGGGGGGAACTACGAGCAGTACTTC. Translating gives CASSISSGGNYEQYF.

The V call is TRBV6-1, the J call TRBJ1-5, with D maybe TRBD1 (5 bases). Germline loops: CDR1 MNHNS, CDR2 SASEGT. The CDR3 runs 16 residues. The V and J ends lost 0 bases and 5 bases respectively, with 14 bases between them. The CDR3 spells CASSEAGGGSHQPQHF. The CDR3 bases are TGTGCCAGCAGTGAAGCGGGGGGGGGTTCTCATCAGCCCCAGCATTTT.

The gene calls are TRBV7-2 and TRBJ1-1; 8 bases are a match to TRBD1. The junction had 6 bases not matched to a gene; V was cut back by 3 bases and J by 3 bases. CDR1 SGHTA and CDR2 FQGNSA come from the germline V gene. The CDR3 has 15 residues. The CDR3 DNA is TGTGCCAGCAGCTTCCAGGGGGCGTTGGACACTGAAGCTTTCTTT. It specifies CASSFQGALDTEAFF.

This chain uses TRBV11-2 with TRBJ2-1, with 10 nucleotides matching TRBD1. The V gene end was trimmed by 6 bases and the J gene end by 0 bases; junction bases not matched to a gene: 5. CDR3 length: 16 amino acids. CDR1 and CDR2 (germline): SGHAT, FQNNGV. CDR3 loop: CASSRTGGNSYNEQFF. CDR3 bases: TGTGCCAGCAGTCGGACAGGGGGTAACTCCTACAATGAGCAGTTCTTC.

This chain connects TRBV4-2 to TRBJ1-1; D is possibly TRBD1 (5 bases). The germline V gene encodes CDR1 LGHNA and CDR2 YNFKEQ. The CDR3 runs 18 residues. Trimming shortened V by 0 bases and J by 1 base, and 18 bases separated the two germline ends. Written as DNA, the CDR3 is TGTGCCAGCAGCCAAGAAGACCCAACGGGGGAGTGGAACACTGAAGCTTTCTTT. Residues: CASSQEDPTGEWNTEAFF.

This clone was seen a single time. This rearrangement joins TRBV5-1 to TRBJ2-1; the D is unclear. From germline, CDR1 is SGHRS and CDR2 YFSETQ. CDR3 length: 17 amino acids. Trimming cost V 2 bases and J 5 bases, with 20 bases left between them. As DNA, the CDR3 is TGCGCCAGCAGCTTAACTTTTATGAGCCTCCGGGACAATGAGCAGTTCTTC. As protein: CASSLTFMSLRDNEQFF.

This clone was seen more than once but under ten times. The DNA of the CDR3 is TGTGCCAGCAGTGGCAGTCTGGCTGGGGCCAACGTCCTGACTTTC. Translated, it gives CASSGSLAGANVLTF. The chain joins TRBV6-1 to TRBJ2-6; D uncertain. Germline loops: CDR1 MNHNS, CDR2 SASEGT. The CDR3 totals 15 residues. The V gene lost 4 bases and the J gene lost 2 bases, with 9 bases spanning the gap.

In nucleotides, the CDR3 is TGTGCCAGCTCCGCCCTGGGGGGGGAGCAGTACTTC. It is translated as CASSALGGEQYF. The genes are TRBV18 and TRBJ2-7; 7 bases are shared with TRBD2. Germline V gene sequence: CDR1 KGHSH, CDR2 LQKENI. V was pared by 6 bases and J by 7 bases, with 6 bases of the junction left unmatched. CDR3 length equals 12 residues.

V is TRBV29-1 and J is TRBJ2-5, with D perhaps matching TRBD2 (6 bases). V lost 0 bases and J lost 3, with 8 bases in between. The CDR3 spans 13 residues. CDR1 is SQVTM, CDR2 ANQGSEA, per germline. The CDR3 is CSVEDGGEETQYF. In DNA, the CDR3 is TGCAGCGTTGAAGATGGAGGGGAAGAGACCCAGTACTTC.

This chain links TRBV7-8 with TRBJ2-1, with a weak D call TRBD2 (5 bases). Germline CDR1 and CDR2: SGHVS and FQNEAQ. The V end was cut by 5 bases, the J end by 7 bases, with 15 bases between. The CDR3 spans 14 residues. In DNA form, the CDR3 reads TGTGCCAGCAGCCTACGGACTGCTTGGAATGAGCAGTTCTTC. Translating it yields CASSLRTAWNEQFF.

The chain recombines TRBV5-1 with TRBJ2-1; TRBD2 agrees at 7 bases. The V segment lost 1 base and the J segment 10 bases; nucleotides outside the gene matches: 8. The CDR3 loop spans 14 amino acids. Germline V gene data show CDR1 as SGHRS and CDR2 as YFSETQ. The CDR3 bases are TGCGCCAGCAGCTTGTTAGGGACGGGGGGAGAGCAGTTCTTC. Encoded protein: CASSLLGTGGEQFF.

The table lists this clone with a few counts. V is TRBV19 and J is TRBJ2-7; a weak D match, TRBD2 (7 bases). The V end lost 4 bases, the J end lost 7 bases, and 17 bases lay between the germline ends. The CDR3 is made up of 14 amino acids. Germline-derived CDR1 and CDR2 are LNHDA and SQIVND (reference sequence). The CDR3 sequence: CASSTGPGGREQYF. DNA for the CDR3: TGTGCCAGTAGTACCGGTCCGGGGGGCCGGGAGCAGTACTTC.

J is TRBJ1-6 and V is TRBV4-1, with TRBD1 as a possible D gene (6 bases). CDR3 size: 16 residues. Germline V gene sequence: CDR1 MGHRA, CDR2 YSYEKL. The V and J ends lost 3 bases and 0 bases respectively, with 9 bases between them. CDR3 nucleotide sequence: TGCGCCAGCAGCCAGGGCAGGGGCTCCTATAATTCACCCCTCCACTTT. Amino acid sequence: CASSQGRGSYNSPLHF.

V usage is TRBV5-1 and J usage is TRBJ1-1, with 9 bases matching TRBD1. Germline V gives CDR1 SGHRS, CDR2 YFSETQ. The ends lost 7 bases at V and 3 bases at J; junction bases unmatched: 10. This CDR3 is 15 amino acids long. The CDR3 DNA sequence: TGCGCCAGCGCACTCCCCGGGACAGGGCACACTGAAGCTTTCTTT. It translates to CASALPGTGHTEAFF.

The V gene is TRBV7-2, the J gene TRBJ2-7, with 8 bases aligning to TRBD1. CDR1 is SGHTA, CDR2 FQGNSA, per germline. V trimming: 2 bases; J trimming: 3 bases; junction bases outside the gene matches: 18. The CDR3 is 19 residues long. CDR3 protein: CASSLKWGELRTGFYEQYF. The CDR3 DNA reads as TGTGCCAGCAGCTTAAAATGGGGCGAACTGCGGACAGGGTTCTACGAGCAGTACTTC.

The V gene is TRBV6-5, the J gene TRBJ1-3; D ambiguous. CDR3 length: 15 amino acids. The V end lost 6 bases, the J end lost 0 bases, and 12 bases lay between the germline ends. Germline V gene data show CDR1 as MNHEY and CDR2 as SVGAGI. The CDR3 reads CASSLGPSSGNTIYF. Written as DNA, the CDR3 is TGTGCCAGCAGCCTGGGTCCTAGCTCTGGAAACACCATATATTTT.

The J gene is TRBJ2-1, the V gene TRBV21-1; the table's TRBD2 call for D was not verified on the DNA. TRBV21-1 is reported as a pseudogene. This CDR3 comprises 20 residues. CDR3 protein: CASSNPKTSGDPRSYNEQFF. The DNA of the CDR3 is TGTGCCAGCAGCAACCCAAAGACTAGCGGGGACCCGCGCTCCTACAATGAGCAGTTCTTC.